The table lists the clone carrying this TCR beta chain with many counts. Its specificity is not known. The data were taken from a study of identical twins. V gave up 3 bases and J gave up 4 bases; unmatched junction bases: 10. The CDR3 has 17 residues. From the 5' RACE reads, TCRdb called clonotypes with MiXCR, one entry per CDR3 protein. The sample contains some 200,000 distinct CDR3 sequences, about 7.5% of which appear only once. Points from the study as a whole: Cross-sectional statistics, not tracking of the same donors, supported the conclusions. Out-of-frame TCR alpha sharing observed in monozygotic twins exceeded model estimates.

These sequences were also reported in another study, on yellow fever vaccine responses in identical twins.

Sequencing was carried out using memory (CD45RO+) T cells sorted from blood. The TCR was taken from a woman between 18 and 29 years old in good health. The chain has TRBV12-3 or TRBV12-4 and TRBJ2-2, with 8 nucleotides matching TRBD2. The chain's CDR3 is CASSLVVKRGTTGELFF. CDR3 nucleotides: TGTGCCAGCAGTTTGGTGGTTAAGCGGGGGACCACCGGGGAGCTGTTTTTT.